This T cell receptor (beta chain) derives from a study of OX40 agonist ivuxolimab in advanced cancers. Turning to the study itself: Eligibility admitted prior anti-PD-1, anti-PD-L1 or anti-CTLA-4 therapy; around 41% had some.

Only one count was recorded for this clone. The trim removed 3 bases at V and 2 bases at J, leaving 0 bases unmatched. CDR1 and CDR2 (germline): LNHDA, SQIVND (reference sequence). The CDR3 loop spans 14 amino acids. Sequenced by immunoSEQ multiplex PCR; TCRdb stores in-frame clones only, minus some. Of roughly 65,000 clones listed, 80% to 95% are singletons. V usage is TRBV19 and J usage is TRBJ1-4; TRBD1 agrees at 7 bases. This specimen was CD4+ or CD8+ T cells sorted from blood, taken in a trial of the OX40 agonist ivuxolimab. This clonotype originated in an adult with an advanced solid tumor such as melanoma, head and neck, liver or kidney cancer. CDR3 residues: CASSMTGTNEKLFF. The CDR3 bases are TGTGCCAGTAGTATGACAGGGACTAATGAAAAACTGTTTTTT.